Each of the 10 T cell receptor beta chains below was sequenced from the same sample in a study of CD8 T cells in Susac syndrome. Random hexamers were used to reverse transcribe the RNA input (0.5 to 1 ug). TCRdb used MiXCR to reprocess the immunoSEQ multiplex PCR reads, holding one entry per CDR3 protein. The sample lists under 200,000 distinct CDR3 sequences, about 91% occurring once. The sample was CD4+ T cells from PBMCs. The source of these receptors is a human donor with Susac syndrome.

In DNA form, the CDR3 reads TGTGCCAGTAGTACGGGACTAGCGGGGGCTAAGCAGTTCTTC. Protein: CASSTGLAGAKQFF. The chain uses TRBV19 and TRBJ2-1; TRBD2 agrees at 14 bases. The CDR3 is 14 residues long. The ends lost 4 bases at V and 11 bases at J; junction bases unmatched: 4. Germline V gene sequence: CDR1 LNHDA, CDR2 SQIVND (reference sequence).

The chain links TRBV11-2 to TRBJ1-2; D might be TRBD1 (5 bases). This CDR3 has 17 residues. Germline lookup yields CDR1 SGHAT and CDR2 FQNNGV. V dropped 1 base and J dropped 4 bases, with 19 bases sitting between them. The CDR3 bases are TGTGCCAGCAGCTTAGCATCGAAGACAGTTTACGGCTATGGCTACACCTTC. Residues: CASSLASKTVYGYGYTF.

The chain combines TRBV7-2 with TRBJ2-4, with TRBD1 matching 7 bases. With V trimmed by 3 bases and J by 1 base, 9 bases remained unmatched. Per the germline V gene, CDR1 is SGHTA and CDR2 is FQGNSA. There are 17 residues in the CDR3. CDR3 region: CASSFPTGSPAKNIQYF. CDR3 DNA: TGTGCCAGCAGCTTCCCGACAGGGTCCCCGGCCAAAAACATTCAGTACTTC.

This chain links TRBV6-5 with TRBJ2-3; D might be TRBD2 (6 bases). This CDR3 has 13 residues. V shed 2 bases and J shed 7 bases, with 10 bases lying between them. From germline, CDR1 is MNHEY and CDR2 SVGAGI. The CDR3 DNA reads as TGTGCCAGCAGTTACCAGGACTACAATACGCAGTATTTT. It yields the protein CASSYQDYNTQYF.

This sequence joins TRBV10-3 and TRBJ2-6; D possibly corresponds to TRBD2 (6 bases). V was clipped by 10 bases and J by 0 bases, with 22 bases between them. CDR1 is ENHRY, CDR2 SYGVKD, per germline. The CDR3 spans 18 residues. The CDR3 reads CATKGGEGTGSGANVLTF. CDR3 nucleotide sequence: TGTGCCACCAAGGGTGGGGAAGGGACTGGCTCTGGGGCCAACGTCCTGACTTTC.

The rearrangement uses TRBV20-1 and TRBJ2-2; 8 bases agree with TRBD2. Germline CDR1 and CDR2: DFQATT and SNEGSKA (reference sequence). J was trimmed by 7 bases and V by 4 bases; bases with no gene match: 11. CDR3 length: 15 amino acids. CDR3 in DNA: TGCAGTGCTACTCCTCCGGGACTAGAGCACGGGGAGCTGTTTTTT. Protein product: CSATPPGLEHGELFF.

The V call is TRBV30, the J call TRBJ2-5; D is tentatively TRBD1 or TRBD2 (6 bases each). The V gene lost 2 bases and the J gene lost 5 bases, with 12 bases spanning the gap. Germline CDR1 and CDR2: GTSNPN and SVGIG (reference sequence). CDR3 length equals 13 residues. CDR3: CAWSIGGLETQYF. The CDR3 coding sequence is TGTGCCTGGAGTATCGGGGGCTTGGAGACCCAGTACTTC.

This clonotype was counted once. The CDR3, as DNA: TGCAGCGTCCATCGGGACACCAATGAGCAGTTCTTC. Residues: CSVHRDTNEQFF. The chain recombines TRBV29-1 with TRBJ2-1; TRBD1 might be the D (6 bases). The CDR3 loop spans 12 amino acids. V gave up 6 bases and J gave up 6 bases, with 12 bases separating them. Germline lookup yields CDR1 SQVTM and CDR2 ANQGSEA.

The chain employs TRBV20-1 and TRBJ2-2; TRBD2 matches 10 bases. Germline V gene data show CDR1 as DFQATT and CDR2 as SNEGSKA (reference sequence). The CDR3 is 16 residues long. With 5 bases clipped from V and 1 base from J, the junction kept 7 bases outside the gene matches. CDR3 nucleotides: TGCAGTGCTCCTCTAAGCGGGAGGGGGAACACCGGGGAGCTGTTTTTT. Translation gives CSAPLSGRGNTGELFF.

This chain connects TRBV5-4 to TRBJ2-2, with D perhaps assigned TRBD1 or TRBD2 (5 bases each). V dropped 4 bases and J dropped 10 bases, with 23 bases sitting between them. Germline lookup yields CDR1 SGHNT and CDR2 YYREEE (reference sequence). The CDR3 has 16 amino acids. The CDR3 sequence: CASSRGTAISWVELFF. CDR3 in DNA: TGTGCCAGCAGCCGTGGGACCGCTATATCTTGGGTGGAGCTGTTTTTT.